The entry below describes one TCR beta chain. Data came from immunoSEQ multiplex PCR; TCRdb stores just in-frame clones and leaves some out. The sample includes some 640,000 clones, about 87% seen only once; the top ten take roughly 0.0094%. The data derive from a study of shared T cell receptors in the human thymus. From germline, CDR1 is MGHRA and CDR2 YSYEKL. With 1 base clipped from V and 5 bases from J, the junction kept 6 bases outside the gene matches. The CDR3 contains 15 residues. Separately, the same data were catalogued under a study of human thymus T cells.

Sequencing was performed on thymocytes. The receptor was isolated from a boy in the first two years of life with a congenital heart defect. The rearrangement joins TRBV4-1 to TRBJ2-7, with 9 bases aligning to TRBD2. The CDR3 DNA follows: TGCGCCAGCAGCCAAGTAGCGGGAGCAAGCAACGAGCAGTACTTC. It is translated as CASSQVAGASNEQYF.